A single sample is the source of the 18 T cell receptor beta chains below, sequenced in a study of PD-1 blockade in classical Hodgkin lymphoma. Autologous stem cell transplantation was followed by relapse in every patient, and brentuximab vedotin exposure varied. Sequencing used immunoSEQ multiplex PCR; TCRdb keeps in-frame clones, though not all of them. Here the sample spans fewer than 50,000 clones, more than 70% being singletons. The source material was peripheral blood mononuclear cells (PBMCs), sampled at baseline. These receptors were collected from a human donor with classical Hodgkin lymphoma.

J is TRBJ2-7 and V is TRBV14, with 9 bases lining up with TRBD2. Germline CDR1 is SGHDN and CDR2 is FVKESK. The V and J ends lost 0 bases and 3 bases, in that order; junction bases with no gene match: 6. The CDR3 has 16 residues. The CDR3 protein is CASSQDGRGGFYEQYF. Written as DNA, the CDR3 is TGTGCCAGCAGCCAAGATGGGCGGGGGGGATTCTACGAGCAGTACTTC. The full variable domain, rest sourced from reference TRBV14 and TRBJ2-7, is EAGVTQFPSHSVIEKGQTVTLRCDPISGHDNLYWYRRVMGKEIKFLLHFVKESKQDESGMPNNRFLAERTGGTYSTLKVQPAELEDSGVYFCASSQDGRGGFYEQYFGPGTRLTVT.

The chain combines TRBV11-3 with TRBJ2-1; TRBD1 or TRBD2 may be the D gene (5 bases each). CDR1 is SGHNT and CDR2 is YENEEA in the germline V gene. The CDR3 is made up of 13 amino acids. Between the trimmed V and J ends, which lost 5 bases and 6 bases, there was a span of 11 bases. The CDR3 sequence is CASSPRDGNEQFF. CDR3 DNA sequence: TGTGCCAGCAGCCCCAGGGACGGCAATGAGCAGTTCTTC. Filled out from reference TRBV11-3 and TRBJ2-1, the complete variable domain reads EAGVVQSPRYKIIEKKQPVAFWCNPISGHNTLYWYLQNLGQGPELLIRYENEEAVDDSQLPKDRFSAERLKGVDSTLKIQPAELGDSAVYLCASSPRDGNEQFFGPGTRLTVL.

J is TRBJ2-3 and V is TRBV4-3; 10 bases line up with TRBD1. The CDR3 loop spans 17 amino acids. The V gene end was trimmed by 1 base and the J gene end by 0 bases; junction bases not matched to a gene: 4. Germline loops: CDR1 LGHNA, CDR2 YSLEER. The CDR3 DNA reads as TGCGCCAGCAGCCAAGGGGACAGGGGCTCTAGCACAGATACGCAGTATTTT. Amino acid sequence: CASSQGDRGSSTDTQYF.

This chain uses TRBV28 with TRBJ2-7; the match to TRBD2 covers 7 bases. Germline V gene data show CDR1 as MDHEN and CDR2 as SYDVKM. With 7 bases clipped from V and 3 bases from J, the junction kept 9 bases outside the gene matches. The CDR3 is 14 residues long. As DNA, the CDR3 is TGTGCCAGCACCAAGCTAGCGGCGGACTACGAGCAGTACTTC. This translates into CASTKLAADYEQYF.

The chain combines TRBV6-1 with TRBJ2-1; the D gene is possibly TRBD1 (6 bases). The CDR3 has 15 residues. CDR1 MNHNS and CDR2 SASEGT come from the germline V gene. Trimming stripped 0 bases from V and 4 bases from J, with 10 bases between. CDR3 sequence reads: CASSEALGAYNEQFF. The CDR3 region has the DNA TGTGCCAGCAGTGAAGCGCTGGGGGCATACAATGAGCAGTTCTTC.

This chain joins TRBV27 and TRBJ1-1; D uncertain. With 2 bases removed from V and 0 bases from J, the gap between germline ends came to 7 bases. Germline CDR1 MNHEY, CDR2 SMNVEV (reference sequence). The CDR3 covers 14 residues. DNA for the CDR3: TGTGCCAGCAGTTTACCGGGCCTGAACACTGAAGCTTTCTTT. Protein sequence: CASSLPGLNTEAFF.

The chain is built from TRBV18 and TRBJ1-2; D gene unclear. V lost 6 bases to trimming and J lost 0 bases, with 17 bases between them. The CDR3 has 16 amino acids. In germline, CDR1 is KGHSH, CDR2 LQKENI. The CDR3 loop is CASSHPPHVSNYGYTF. In DNA, the CDR3 is TGTGCCAGCTCCCATCCCCCCCACGTCTCTAACTATGGCTACACCTTC.

The chain carries TRBV28 and TRBJ1-4, with a weak D call TRBD1 (5 bases). The ends were cut back, 7 bases at V and 8 bases at J, with 20 bases in the middle. The CDR3 loop spans 15 amino acids. Germline CDR1 is MDHEN and CDR2 is SYDVKM. The CDR3 DNA is TGTGCCAGCACCTTATCCGGGGCGGGGAGAGAAAAACTGTTTTTT. This codes for CASTLSGAGREKLFF.

The V and J genes are TRBV5-4 and TRBJ1-4; no definite D call. Germline CDR1 reads SGHNT; CDR2 reads YYREEE (reference sequence). V lost 1 base, J lost 8 bases, and 9 bases lay in between. The CDR3 totals 13 residues. The CDR3 nucleotides are TGTGCCAGCAGCTTGCTAATGGGCGAAAAACTGTTTTTT. Its protein product is CASSLLMGEKLFF.

This chain links TRBV9 with TRBJ1-3; 9 bases fit TRBD1. Germline-derived CDR1 and CDR2 are SGDLS and YYNGEE. This CDR3 has 15 residues. Trimming cost V 5 bases and J 0 bases; bases outside gene matches: 3. The DNA for the CDR3 is TGTGCCAGCAGGGGACAGGGCCGCTCTGGAAACACCATATATTTT. It translates to CASRGQGRSGNTIYF.

This chain joins TRBV7-2 and TRBJ2-7; 9 positions agree with TRBD1. The V gene's germline CDR1 is SGHTA and CDR2 FQGNSA. The V and J ends lost 5 bases and 2 bases, in that order; junction bases with no gene match: 4. The CDR3 extends over 14 amino acids. The CDR3 DNA is TGTGCCAGCAGCATGGACAGGGGAACCTACGAGCAGTACTTC. It encodes CASSMDRGTYEQYF.

This chain links TRBV7-9 with TRBJ2-7; D possibly corresponds to TRBD2 (6 bases). CDR1 is SEHNR and CDR2 is FQNEAQ in the germline V gene (reference sequence). The CDR3 has 16 amino acids. V gave up 2 bases and J gave up 7 bases, with 21 bases separating them. The chain's CDR3 is CASSLFSPGLVVEQYF. Here the CDR3 DNA reads TGTGCCAGCAGCTTATTTTCCCCGGGACTGGTAGTTGAGCAGTACTTC.

This clone was seen once. The rearrangement links TRBV7-2 to TRBJ1-1; a possible D gene is TRBD1 (6 bases). Germline V gene sequence: CDR1 SGHTA, CDR2 FQGNSA. The CDR3 sequence is 14 residues long. Trimming took off 1 base at V and 4 bases at J, with 10 bases between the two ends. The CDR3 is CASSLGQGSTEAFF. In DNA form, the CDR3 reads TGTGCCAGCAGCTTAGGCCAGGGGAGCACTGAAGCTTTCTTT.

The chain combines TRBV10-3 with TRBJ2-2; TRBD2 matches 7 bases. From germline, CDR1 is ENHRY and CDR2 SYGVKD. The CDR3 covers 16 residues. After removal of 8 bases from V and 6 bases from J, the junction contained 15 bases not matched to a gene. DNA of the CDR3: TGTGCCATCCAGCGGGGTGACAGAGAACGGGCCGGGGAGCTGTTTTTT. Amino acids: CAIQRGDRERAGELFF.

The rearrangement uses TRBV5-4 and TRBJ2-7; 7 positions agree with TRBD1. CDR3 length: 16 amino acids. Germline V gene data show CDR1 as SGHNT and CDR2 as YYREEE (reference sequence). V shed 4 bases, J shed 2 bases, and the junction held 12 bases outside the gene matches. For the CDR3, the DNA is TGTGCCAGCAGCCGCACAGGGGTAGCGCAACCCTACGAGCAGTACTTC. Amino acids: CASSRTGVAQPYEQYF.

This clone has only one observation. This chain uses TRBV7-9 with TRBJ2-7; TRBD1 matches at 9 bases. The CDR3 is 15 amino acids. Looked up from germline, CDR1 is SEHNR and CDR2 is FQNEAQ (reference sequence). V shed 4 bases, J shed 4 bases, and the junction held 8 bases outside the gene matches. As DNA, the CDR3 is TGTGCCAGCAGCTGGGACAGGGACCCGCTTTACGAGCAGTACTTC. This sequence encodes CASSWDRDPLYEQYF. The complete variable domain, with remaining parts taken from reference TRBV7-9 and TRBJ2-7, reads DTGVSQNPRHKITKRGQNVTFRCDPISEHNRLYWYRQTLGQGPEFLTYFQNEAQLEKSRLLSDRFSAERPKGSFSTLEIQRTEQGDSAMYLCASSWDRDPLYEQYFGPGTRLTVT.

The chain combines TRBV4-1 with TRBJ2-4, with TRBD2 matching over 9 bases. Germline values: CDR1 MGHRA, CDR2 YSYEKL. This CDR3 region has 19 residues. V gave up 4 bases and J gave up 0 bases; unmatched junction bases: 13. CDR3 residues: CASSRRLQREAEAKNIQYF. In nucleotides, the CDR3 is TGCGCCAGCAGCCGCCGACTACAGCGGGAGGCCGAAGCCAAAAACATTCAGTACTTC.

The chain has TRBV9 and TRBJ1-1; 11 bases align to TRBD1. V dropped 1 base and J dropped 5; count of bases not matched to a gene: 4. The CDR3 is made up of 15 amino acids. Germline assignment: CDR1 SGDLS and CDR2 YYNGEE. CDR3 bases: TGTGCCAGCAGCGTAAAGGGACAGGGGGAAACTGAAGCTTTCTTT. This codes for CASSVKGQGETEAFF.